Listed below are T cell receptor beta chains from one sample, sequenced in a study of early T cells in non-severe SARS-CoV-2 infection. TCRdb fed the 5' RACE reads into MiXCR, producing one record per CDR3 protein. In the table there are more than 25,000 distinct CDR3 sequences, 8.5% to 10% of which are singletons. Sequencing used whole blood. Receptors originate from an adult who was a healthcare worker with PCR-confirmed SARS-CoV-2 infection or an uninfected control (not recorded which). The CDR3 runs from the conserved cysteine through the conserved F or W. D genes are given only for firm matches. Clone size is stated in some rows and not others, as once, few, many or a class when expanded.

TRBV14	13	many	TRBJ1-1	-	TGTGCCAGCAGCCAAGTCACTGCGGCTGAAGCTTTCTTT	CASSQVTAAEAFF
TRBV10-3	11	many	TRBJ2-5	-	TGTGCCACTGAGGCACAAGAGACCCAGTACTTC	CATEAQETQYF
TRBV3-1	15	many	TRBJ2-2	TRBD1	TGTGCCAGCAGCCAAGCGGACAGGGGGCGAGGGGAGCTGTTTTTT	CASSQADRGRGELFF
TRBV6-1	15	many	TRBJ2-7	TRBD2	TGTGCCAGCAGTGAATTGGGGACTAGCGTCTACGAGCAGTACTTC	CASSELGTSVYEQYF
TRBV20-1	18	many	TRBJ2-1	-	TGCAGTGCTAGAGATGGTTTTCGGACGACCAGCTCCTACAATGAGCAGTTCTTC	CSARDGFRTTSSYNEQFF
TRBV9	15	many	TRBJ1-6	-	TGTGCCAGCAGCGTCGGGGTTGGGTACAATTCACCCCTCCACTTT	CASSVGVGYNSPLHF
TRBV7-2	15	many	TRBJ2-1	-	TGTGCCAGCAGCTTAGAGGCTAGTGGGTACAATGAGCAGTTCTTC	CASSLEASGYNEQFF
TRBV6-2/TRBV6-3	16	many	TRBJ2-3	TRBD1	TGTGCCAGTACTCCCCCCCGGGACAGGGAATTAGATACGCAGTATTTT	CASTPPRDRELDTQYF
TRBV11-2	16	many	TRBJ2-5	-	TGTGCCAGCAGGACGGGGACAACGGCAAGGCAAGAGACCCAGTACTTC	CASRTGTTARQETQYF
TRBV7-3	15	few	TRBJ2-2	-	TGTGCCAGCAGCTTAGCGGGGAAGAACACCGGGGAGCTGTTTTTT	CASSLAGKNTGELFF
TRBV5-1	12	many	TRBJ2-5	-	TGCGCCAGCAGCTTTGATTCGGAGACCCAGTACTTC	CASSFDSETQYF
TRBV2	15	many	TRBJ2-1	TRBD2	TGTGCCAGCAGTGCGCTAGGCGGGGGGGCGTATGAGCAGTTCTTC	CASSALGGGAYEQFF
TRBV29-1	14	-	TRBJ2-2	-	TGCAGCGTGACCCTCCTCCGGGACACCGGGGAGCTGTTTTTT	CSVTLLRDTGELFF
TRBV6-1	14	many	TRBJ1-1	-	TGTGCCAGCAGCCCAACAGGACCCAACACTGAAGCTTTCTTT	CASSPTGPNTEAFF
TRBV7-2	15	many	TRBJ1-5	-	TGTGCCAGCAGCGAAATGGGGTATAGCAATCAGCCCCAGCATTTT	CASSEMGYSNQPQHF
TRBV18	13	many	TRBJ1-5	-	TGTGCCAGCGTTACAGGTCGCAATCAGCCCCAGCATTTT	CASVTGRNQPQHF
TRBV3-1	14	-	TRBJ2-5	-	TGTGCCAGCAGCCAAACCAGTTTAGCAGAGACCCAGTACTTC	CASSQTSLAETQYF
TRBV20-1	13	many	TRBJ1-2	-	TGCAGTGCTCCCCGGGACGGTGCATATGGCTACACCTTC	CSAPRDGAYGYTF
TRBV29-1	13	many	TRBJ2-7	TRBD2	TGCAGCGTGGTGGCGGGGGGGCACTACGAGCAGTACTTC	CSVVAGGHYEQYF
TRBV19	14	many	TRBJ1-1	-	TGTGCCAGTAGTCCCTTAGGCGAGGACACTGAAGCTTTCTTT	CASSPLGEDTEAFF
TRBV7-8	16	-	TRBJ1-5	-	TGTGTATCCGGGCCAGGACCAACAAGGGGCAATCAGCCCCAGCATTTT	CVSGPGPTRGNQPQHF
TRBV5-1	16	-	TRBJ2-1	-	TGCGCCAGCAGCTTGGTGGCGGGACAGTCATACAATGAGCAGTTCTTC	CASSLVAGQSYNEQFF
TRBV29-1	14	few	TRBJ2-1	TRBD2	TGCAGCGTTGTAGAGCGGGGGAAGTACAATGAGCAGTTCTTC	CSVVERGKYNEQFF
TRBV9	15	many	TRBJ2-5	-	TGTGCCAGCAGCGTAGGTCTTTACGAAGAAGAGACCCAGTACTTC	CASSVGLYEEETQYF
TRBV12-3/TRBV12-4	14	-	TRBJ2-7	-	TGTGCCAGCAGCCGCGGGACCTTCTCCTACGAGCAGTACTTC	CASSRGTFSYEQYF
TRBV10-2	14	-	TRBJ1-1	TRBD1	TGCGCCATCACTAAACAGGGGAGGGACACTGAAGCTTTCTTT	CAITKQGRDTEAFF